One sample yielded the 9 T cell receptor beta chains listed below, sequenced in a study of molecular identifiers for immune sequencing clone quantification. TCRdb recomputed calls from the PCR reads with MiXCR, one row per CDR3 protein. The sample lists 85,000 to 100,000 distinct CDR3 sequences, about 21% seen once, with 0.8% to 1.2% in the top ten. The sequencing sample was made of naive CD8+ T cells from blood, with Jurkat cell RNA spiked in. Indicated subset: FACS-sorted CD8+CD4-CCR7+CD45RA+ naive T cells. The receptors were sampled from a human donor in good health. Some libraries in this study had Jurkat cell RNA spiked in.

In its sample, this clonotype was seen a few times. A read error may produce the germline difference seen at one junction end. This chain links TRBV9 with TRBJ2-2, with D possibly TRBD2 on 6 matching bases. Germline CDR1 and CDR2: SGDLS and YYNGEE. This CDR3 is 15 amino acids long. The CDR3 reads CASSLGAGNTGERFF. The CDR3 DNA reads as TGTGCCAGCAGCCTAGGGGCGGGGAACACCGGGGAGCGGTTTTTT.

Turning to this clonotype: The germline gene is not matched at one end of the junction; a read error may be the cause. V gene TRBV27 combines with J gene TRBJ1-3, with D tentatively TRBD1 (5 bases). CDR1 is MNHEY, CDR2 SMNVEV, per germline (reference sequence). CDR3 size: 15 residues. The CDR3 region is CASSPGPTSENTIYF. Written as DNA, the CDR3 is TGTGCCAGCAGTCCGGGACCGACCTCTGAAAACACCATATATTTT.

This chain uses TRBV9 with TRBJ2-3; TRBD1 matches 7 bases. The junction had 13 bases not matched to a gene; V was cut back by 4 bases and J by 5 bases. Per germline, CDR1 SGDLS and CDR2 YYNGEE. The CDR3 totals 16 residues. DNA for the CDR3: TGTGCCAGCAGCCCCCGCTCGACAGGGATTGGAGATACGCAGTATTTT. Its protein product is CASSPRSTGIGDTQYF.

The CDR3: CASSQDPGASSYNEQFF. DNA for the CDR3: TGTGCCAGCAGCCAAGATCCGGGGGCGAGCTCCTACAATGAGCAGTTCTTC. This chain connects TRBV14 to TRBJ2-1; D is possibly TRBD1 or TRBD2 (6 bases each). Trimming took 0 bases from V and 0 from J, leaving 12 bases between them. Germline V gene data show CDR1 as SGHDN and CDR2 as FVKESK. CDR3 length: 17 residues.

This clonotype was counted ten times or more. This sequence joins TRBV20-1 and TRBJ1-5; D is unresolved. The CDR3 spans 17 residues. V lost 0 bases and J 1 base, leaving 16 bases between the germline ends. The germline gives CDR1 DFQATT, CDR2 SNEGSKA (reference sequence). CDR3 sequence: CSAREITDIWSNQPQHF. Written as DNA, the CDR3 is TGCAGTGCTAGAGAGATTACCGATATATGGAGCAATCAGCCCCAGCATTTT.

This clonotype was detected many times. This chain uses TRBV20-1 with TRBJ2-7, with D perhaps TRBD2 (6 bases). With 1 base removed from V and 2 bases from J, the gap between germline ends came to 6 bases. Germline loops: CDR1 DFQATT, CDR2 SNEGSKA (reference sequence). The CDR3 loop spans 12 amino acids. The chain's CDR3 is CSARAGAYEQYF. The CDR3 DNA follows: TGCAGTGCTAGAGCGGGGGCCTACGAGCAGTACTTC.

This clonotype was counted many times. V usage is TRBV19 and J usage is TRBJ2-3; tentative D call: TRBD1 (5 bases). This CDR3 region has 13 residues. CDR1 LNHDA and CDR2 SQIVND come from the germline V gene (reference sequence). V lost 7 bases, J lost 2 bases, and 10 bases lay in between. CDR3 sequence: CASTQGYTDTQYF. CDR3 in DNA: TGTGCCAGTACTCAGGGCTACACAGATACGCAGTATTTT.

The chain recombines TRBV6-5 with TRBJ2-7, with a weak D call TRBD2 (5 bases). Germline CDR1 reads MNHEY; CDR2 reads SVGAGI. CDR3 length: 14 residues. Deletions cut 5 bases from V and 2 bases from J, with 13 bases between. In nucleotides, the CDR3 is TGTGCCAGCAGTACCCCGGGGTGGCCCTACGAGCAGTACTTC. This translates into CASSTPGWPYEQYF.

This clonotype was observed a few times. V and J are TRBV13 and TRBJ1-6, with 7 bases identical to TRBD1. V shed 5 bases and J 5 bases; nucleotides not matched to a gene: 6. The germline gives CDR1 PRHDT, CDR2 FYEKMQ (reference sequence). This CDR3 has 15 residues. CDR3 amino acids: CASSQGTADNSPLHF. DNA for the CDR3: TGTGCCAGCAGCCAAGGGACAGCTGATAATTCACCCCTCCACTTT.